Listed below are T cell receptor beta chains from one sample, sequenced in a study of T cell clonotyping in hematopoietic cell transplantation. This table comes from immunoSEQ multiplex PCR, and its TCRdb copy is limited to in-frame clones, with some not included. The profile covers roughly 80,000 clones, with 90% to 97% appearing a single time and roughly 1.5% taken by the ten largest. The sample here was peripheral blood mononuclear cells, taken before stem cell transplant. Source of these receptors: a woman aged 50 to 60 with acute myeloid leukemia. Some clones in this sample may be carry-over from other donors' samples. Both conserved end residues are part of each CDR3.

>TRBV6-1|15
CASSPQGAGNQPQHF
>TRBV10-3|14
CAISESPENTEAFF
>TRBV19|13
CASGGAGTYEQYF
>TRBV7-7|14
CASSGPGLLDPIYF
>TRBV27|15
CASSGLGTGNEKLFF
>TRBV10-3|11
CAISPGYGYTF
>TRBV28|12
CASRSLVNEQYF
>TRBV4-1|14
CASTGLAGAETQYF
>TRBV5-1|15
CASSFVGQPGSEAFF
>TRBV6-1|15
CASSENSQGNQPQHF
>TRBV2|16
CASSELPRGSNSPLHF
>TRBV18|15
CASSPFVDTSRGYTF
>TRBV4-2|17
CASSQDLARGAYNEQFF
>TRBV7-6|14
CASTLGGPDSPLHF
>TRBV7-2|17
CASSSLGSDKANYGYTF
>TRBV27|14
CASSLSRGSTEAFF
>TRBV4-1|15
CASSHRDLSSYEQYF
>TRBV6-5|14
CASSYGLYSDEQYF
>TRBV6-5|12
CASSYGNYGYTF
>TRBV4-2|16
CASSHRAGTGVEKLFF
>TRBV6-1|15
CASSEVGTASYEQYF
>TRBV30|12
CAWSRDRPGYTF
>TRBV29-1|15
CSVEGPGQGQYEQYF
>TRBV19|14
CASSLGYSGNTIYF
>TRBV13|14
CASCNRDRVDGYTF
>TRBV19|15
CATRDRGRGSSPLHF
>TRBV19|15
CASSNGVGAGNTIYF
>TRBV9|13
CASSTDESNTIYF
>TRBV4-1|15
CASSHIRGSTDTQYF
>TRBV11-2|13
CASRGQMNTEAFF
>TRBV10-3|13
CAIRSGSTYEQYF
>TRBV2|16
CASSESEESAQETQYF
>TRBV11-3|14
CASSLDSGQETQYF
>TRBV7-8|15
CASSPRDSGTGELFF
>TRBV6-1|14
CASRLDRANTEAFF
>TRBV2|14
CASSEAYRETEAFF
>TRBV6-1|15
CASSVRRTQNYEQYF
>TRBV15|16
CATSVGDRGRGYGYTF
>TRBV6-1|17
CASSELRTTLNKETQYF